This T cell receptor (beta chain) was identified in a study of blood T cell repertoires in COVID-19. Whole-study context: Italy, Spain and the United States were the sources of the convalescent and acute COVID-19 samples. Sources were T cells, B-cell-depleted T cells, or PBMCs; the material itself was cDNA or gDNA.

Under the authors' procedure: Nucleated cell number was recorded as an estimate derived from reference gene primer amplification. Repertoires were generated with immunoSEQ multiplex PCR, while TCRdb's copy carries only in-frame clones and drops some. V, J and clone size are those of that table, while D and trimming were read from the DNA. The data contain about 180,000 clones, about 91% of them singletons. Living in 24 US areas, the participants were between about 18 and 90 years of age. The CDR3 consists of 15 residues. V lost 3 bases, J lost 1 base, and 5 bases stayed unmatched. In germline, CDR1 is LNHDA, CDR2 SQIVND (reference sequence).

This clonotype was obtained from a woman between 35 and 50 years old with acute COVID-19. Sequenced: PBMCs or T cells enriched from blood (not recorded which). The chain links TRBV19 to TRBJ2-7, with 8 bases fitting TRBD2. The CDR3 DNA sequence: TGTGCCAGTAGTATCGGGCGGGGGGTTTCCTACGAGCAGTACTTC. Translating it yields CASSIGRGVSYEQYF.